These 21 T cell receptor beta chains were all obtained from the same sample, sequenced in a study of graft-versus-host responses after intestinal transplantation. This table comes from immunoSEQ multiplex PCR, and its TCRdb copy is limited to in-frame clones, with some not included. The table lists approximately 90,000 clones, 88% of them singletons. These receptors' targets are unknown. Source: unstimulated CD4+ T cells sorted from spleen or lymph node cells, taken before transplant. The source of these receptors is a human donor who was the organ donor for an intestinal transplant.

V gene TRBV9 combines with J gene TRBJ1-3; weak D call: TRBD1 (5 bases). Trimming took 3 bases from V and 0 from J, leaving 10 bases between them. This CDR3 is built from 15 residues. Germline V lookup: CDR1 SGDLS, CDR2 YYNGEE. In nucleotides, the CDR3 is TGTGCCAGCAGCGAGGGGTCTCGCTCTGGAAACACCATATATTTT. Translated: CASSEGSRSGNTIYF.

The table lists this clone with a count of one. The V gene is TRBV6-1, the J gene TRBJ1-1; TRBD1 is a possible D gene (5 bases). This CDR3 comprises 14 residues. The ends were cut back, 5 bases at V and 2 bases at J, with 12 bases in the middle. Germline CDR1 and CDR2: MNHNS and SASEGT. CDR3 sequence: CASSPYRINTEAFF. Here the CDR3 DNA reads TGTGCCAGCAGTCCTTACAGGATCAACACTGAAGCTTTCTTT.

CDR3 protein: CASTGSGYYGYTF. The CDR3 DNA sequence: TGTGCCAGTACGGGGAGTGGATATTATGGCTACACCTTC. V gene TRBV19 combines with J gene TRBJ1-2; D not certain. CDR3 length: 13 residues. Germline V gene lookup returns CDR1 LNHDA and CDR2 SQIVND (reference sequence). Trimming shortened V by 7 bases and J by 5 bases, and 14 bases separated the two germline ends.

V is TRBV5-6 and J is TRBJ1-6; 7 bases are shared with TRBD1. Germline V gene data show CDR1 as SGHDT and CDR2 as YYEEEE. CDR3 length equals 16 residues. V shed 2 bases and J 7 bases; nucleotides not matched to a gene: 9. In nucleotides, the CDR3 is TGTGCCAGCAGCTTCACAGGGGACCCTGGCAATTCACCCCTCCACTTT. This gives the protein CASSFTGDPGNSPLHF.

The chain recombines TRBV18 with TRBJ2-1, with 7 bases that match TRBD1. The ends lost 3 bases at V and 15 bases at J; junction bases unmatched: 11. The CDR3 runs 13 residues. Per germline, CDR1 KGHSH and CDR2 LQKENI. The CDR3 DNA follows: TGTGCCAGCTCACCCCCCGGGACAGTACTCGCGTTCTTC. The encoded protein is CASSPPGTVLAFF.

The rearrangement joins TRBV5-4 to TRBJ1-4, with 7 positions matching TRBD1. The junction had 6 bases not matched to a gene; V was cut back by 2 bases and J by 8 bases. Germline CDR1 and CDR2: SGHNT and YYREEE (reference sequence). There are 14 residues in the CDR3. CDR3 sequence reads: CASSFSGGNEKLFF. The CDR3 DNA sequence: TGTGCCAGCAGCTTTTCAGGGGGAAACGAAAAACTGTTTTTT.

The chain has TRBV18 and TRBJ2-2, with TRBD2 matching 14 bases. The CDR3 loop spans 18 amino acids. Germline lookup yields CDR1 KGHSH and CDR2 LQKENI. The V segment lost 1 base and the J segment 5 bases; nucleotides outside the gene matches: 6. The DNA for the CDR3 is TGTGCCAGCTCACCACTGATGACTAGCGGGAGGGGAACCGGGGAGCTGTTTTTT. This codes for CASSPLMTSGRGTGELFF.

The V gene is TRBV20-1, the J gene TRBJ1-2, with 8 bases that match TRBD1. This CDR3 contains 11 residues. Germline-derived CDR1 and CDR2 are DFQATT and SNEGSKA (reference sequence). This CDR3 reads CSATGDYGYTF. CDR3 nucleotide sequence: TGCAGCGCGACAGGGGACTATGGCTACACCTTC.

CDR3 loop: CASSLGPHRDREGDTQYF. The CDR3 DNA follows: TGTGCCAGCAGCTTGGGCCCCCACCGGGACAGGGAGGGAGATACGCAGTATTTT. The genes are TRBV11-3 and TRBJ2-3, with 9 nucleotides matching TRBD1. This CDR3 spans 18 amino acids. Looked up from germline, CDR1 is SGHNT and CDR2 is YENEEA. Unmatched junction bases numbered 15, after V lost 3 bases and J lost 5 bases. Full variable domain (outside the CDR3, taken from reference TRBV11-3 and TRBJ2-3): EAGVVQSPRYKIIEKKQPVAFWCNPISGHNTLYWYLQNLGQGPELLIRYENEEAVDDSQLPKDRFSAERLKGVDSTLKIQPAELGDSAVYLCASSLGPHRDREGDTQYFGPGTRLTVL.

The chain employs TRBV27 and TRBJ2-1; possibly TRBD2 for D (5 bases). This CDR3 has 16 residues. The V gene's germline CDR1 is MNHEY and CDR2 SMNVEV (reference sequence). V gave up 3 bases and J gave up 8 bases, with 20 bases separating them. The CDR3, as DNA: TGTGCCAGCAGTTTGGATGGTGGGAGTAGGTGGGATGAGCAGTTCTTC. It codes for CASSLDGGSRWDEQFF.

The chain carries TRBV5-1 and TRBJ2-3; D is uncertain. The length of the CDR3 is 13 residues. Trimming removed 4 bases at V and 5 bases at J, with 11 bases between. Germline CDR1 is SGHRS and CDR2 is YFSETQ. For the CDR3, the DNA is TGCGCCAGCAGCAGCAATTACGGAGATACGCAGTATTTT. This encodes CASSSNYGDTQYF. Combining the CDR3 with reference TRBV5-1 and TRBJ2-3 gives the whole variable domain KAGVTQTPRYLIKTRGQQVTLSCSPISGHRSVSWYQQTPGQGLQFLFEYFSETQRNKGNFPGRFSGRQFSNSRSEMNVSTLELGDSALYLCASSSNYGDTQYFGPGTRLTVL.

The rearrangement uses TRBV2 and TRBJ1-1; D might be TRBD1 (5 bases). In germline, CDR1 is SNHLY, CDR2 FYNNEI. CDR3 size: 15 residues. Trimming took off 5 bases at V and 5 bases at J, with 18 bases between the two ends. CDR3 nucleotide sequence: TGTGCCAGCAGTCCCTTGGGGGGGGTAAAAACTGAAGCTTTCTTT. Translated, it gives CASSPLGGVKTEAFF.

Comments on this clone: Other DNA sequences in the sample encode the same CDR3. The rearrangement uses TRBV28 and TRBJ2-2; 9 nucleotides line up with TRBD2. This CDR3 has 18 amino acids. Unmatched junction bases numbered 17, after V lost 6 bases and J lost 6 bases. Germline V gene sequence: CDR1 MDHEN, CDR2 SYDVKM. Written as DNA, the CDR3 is TGTGCCAGCAGCGACGGGCTAGCGGGACGGGTCGGGGCCGGGGAGCTGTTTTTT. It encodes CASSDGLAGRVGAGELFF.

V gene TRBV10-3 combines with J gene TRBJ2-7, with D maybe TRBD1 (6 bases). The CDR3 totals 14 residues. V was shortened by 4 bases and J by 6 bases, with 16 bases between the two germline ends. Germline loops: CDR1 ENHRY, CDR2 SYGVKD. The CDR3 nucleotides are TGTGCCATCAGTGTTATACCGGGACACGGCGAGCAGTACTTC. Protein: CAISVIPGHGEQYF.

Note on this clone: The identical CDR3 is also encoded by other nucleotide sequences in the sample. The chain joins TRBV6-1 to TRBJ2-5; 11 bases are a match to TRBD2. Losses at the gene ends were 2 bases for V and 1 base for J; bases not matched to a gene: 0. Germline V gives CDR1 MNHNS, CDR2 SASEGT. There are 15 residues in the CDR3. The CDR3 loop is CASSELAGGQETQYF. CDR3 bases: TGTGCCAGCAGTGAACTAGCGGGGGGCCAAGAGACCCAGTACTTC.

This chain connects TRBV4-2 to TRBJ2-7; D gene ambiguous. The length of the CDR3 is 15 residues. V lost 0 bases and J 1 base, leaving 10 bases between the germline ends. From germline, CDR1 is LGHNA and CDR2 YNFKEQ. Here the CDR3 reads CASSQDVIRSYEQYF. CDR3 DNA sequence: TGTGCCAGCAGCCAAGATGTTATCAGGTCCTACGAGCAGTACTTC.

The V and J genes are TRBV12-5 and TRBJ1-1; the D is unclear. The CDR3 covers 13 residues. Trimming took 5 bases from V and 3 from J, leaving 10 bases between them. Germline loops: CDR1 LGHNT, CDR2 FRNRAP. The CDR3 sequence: CASGLPPYTEAFF. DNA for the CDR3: TGTGCTAGTGGTCTACCCCCCTACACTGAAGCTTTCTTT.

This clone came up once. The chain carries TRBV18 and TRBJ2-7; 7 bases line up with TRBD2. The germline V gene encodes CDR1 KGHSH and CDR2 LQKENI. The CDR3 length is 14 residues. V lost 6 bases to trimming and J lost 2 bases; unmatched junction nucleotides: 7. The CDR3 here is CASSRGGVAYEQYF. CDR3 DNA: TGTGCCAGCTCCCGGGGAGGGGTTGCCTACGAGCAGTACTTC.

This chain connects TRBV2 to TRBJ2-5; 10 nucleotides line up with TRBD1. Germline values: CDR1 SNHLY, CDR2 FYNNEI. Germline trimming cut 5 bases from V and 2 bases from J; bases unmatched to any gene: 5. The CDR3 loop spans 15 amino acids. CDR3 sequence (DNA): TGTGCCAGCAGTCGGGACAGGGGAACACAAGAGACCCAGTACTTC. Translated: CASSRDRGTQETQYF.

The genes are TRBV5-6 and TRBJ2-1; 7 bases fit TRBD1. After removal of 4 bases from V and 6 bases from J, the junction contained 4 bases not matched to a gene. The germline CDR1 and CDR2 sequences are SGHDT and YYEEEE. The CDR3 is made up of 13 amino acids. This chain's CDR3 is CASSTGVPNEQFF. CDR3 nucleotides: TGTGCCAGCAGCACAGGGGTCCCCAATGAGCAGTTCTTC. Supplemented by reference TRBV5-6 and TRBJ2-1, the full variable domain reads DAGVTQSPTHLIKTRGQQVTLRCSPKSGHDTVSWYQQALGQGPQFIFQYYEEEERQRGNFPDRFSGHQFPNYSSELNVNALLLGDSALYLCASSTGVPNEQFFGPGTRLTVL.

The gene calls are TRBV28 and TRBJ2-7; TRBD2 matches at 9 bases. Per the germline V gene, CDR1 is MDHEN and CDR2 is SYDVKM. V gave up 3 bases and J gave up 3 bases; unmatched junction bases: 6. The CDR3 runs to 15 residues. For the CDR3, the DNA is TGTGCCAGCAGTTTGAGTGGCGGGAGGGACTACGAGCAGTACTTC. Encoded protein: CASSLSGGRDYEQYF.